This TCR beta chain was found in a study of technical replicates of blood from a handful of donors. The CDR3 contains 14 residues. CDR1 and CDR2 from the germline V gene are SGHDT and YYEEEE. V lost 0 bases, J lost 3 bases, and 7 bases lay in between. The assay was immunoSEQ multiplex PCR, and TCRdb's table has in-frame clones only and misses some. The table records 90,000 to 100,000 clones, almost 96% of them present only once. The receptor was isolated from a human donor in good health. The rearrangement uses TRBV5-6 and TRBJ1-5; maybe TRBD1 (5 bases). Sequenced: T cells isolated from PBMCs. The CDR3 sequence is CASSLGQNNQPQHF. As DNA, the CDR3 is TGTGCCAGCAGCTTGGGACAGAACAATCAGCCCCAGCATTTT. Filled out from reference TRBV5-6 and TRBJ1-5, the complete variable domain reads DAGVTQSPTHLIKTRGQQVTLRCSPKSGHDTVSWYQQALGQGPQFIFQYYEEEERQRGNFPDRFSGHQFPNYSSELNVNALLLGDSALYLCASSLGQNNQPQHFGDGTRLSIL.